This TCR beta chain derives from a study of beta chain features in type 1 diabetes. Background on the study: Across all samples, 100 million to 130 million sorted cells were examined.

The V gene lost 6 bases and the J gene lost 5 bases, with 17 bases spanning the gap. CDR1 and CDR2 from the germline V gene are MNHEY and SVGAGI. The CDR3 has 15 amino acids. Expressed TCRB transcripts were sequenced because the isolated RNA had all been reverse transcribed beforehand. Sequenced by immunoSEQ multiplex PCR; TCRdb stores in-frame clones only, minus some. The sample comprises roughly 140,000 clones, 11% of which are singletons, and roughly 1.9% rests with the top ten. This clone has only a few counts. Sorting of CD4+ naive, central memory, regulatory and stem cell-like memory cells was performed via CD45RO/CCR7/CD25/CD127/CD95/CD27.

This TCR came from a man younger than 35 in good health. Source material: central memory CD4+ T cells from blood. J is TRBJ2-1 and V is TRBV6-5; no clear D. The CDR3 region has the DNA TGTGCCAGCAGCCCCCGGGCCATGCTTCACAATGAGCAGTTCTTC. Amino acid sequence: CASSPRAMLHNEQFF.